The T cell receptor (beta chain) described here comes from a study of T cell responses to AZD1222 COVID-19 vaccine. Study summary: Pooled in the analysis were second doses at about 4 or about 12 weeks.

This clone is a singleton in its sample. Its antigen remains unknown. Trimming took 2 bases from V and 6 from J, leaving 15 bases between them. The CDR3 length is 14 residues. Germline V gives CDR1 SGDLS, CDR2 YYNGEE. The assay was immunoSEQ multiplex PCR, and TCRdb's table has in-frame clones only and misses some. The table includes 100,000 to 150,000 clones, 70% to 90% detected once. Points from the study as a whole: Spike-specific TCR breadth and depth rose after two AZD1222 doses. A reported finding is that nearly half of spike-specific TCRs target unmutated variant regions.

The chain is built from TRBV9 and TRBJ2-7; D is perhaps TRBD1 (6 bases). This clonotype was obtained from an adult in good health. Sequenced here: peripheral blood, sampled on day 0 of AZD1222 vaccination. The CDR3 region has the DNA TGTGCCAGCAGCGTCTCACAACAGGGCGGCGAGCAGTACTTC. Its translation: CASSVSQQGGEQYF.